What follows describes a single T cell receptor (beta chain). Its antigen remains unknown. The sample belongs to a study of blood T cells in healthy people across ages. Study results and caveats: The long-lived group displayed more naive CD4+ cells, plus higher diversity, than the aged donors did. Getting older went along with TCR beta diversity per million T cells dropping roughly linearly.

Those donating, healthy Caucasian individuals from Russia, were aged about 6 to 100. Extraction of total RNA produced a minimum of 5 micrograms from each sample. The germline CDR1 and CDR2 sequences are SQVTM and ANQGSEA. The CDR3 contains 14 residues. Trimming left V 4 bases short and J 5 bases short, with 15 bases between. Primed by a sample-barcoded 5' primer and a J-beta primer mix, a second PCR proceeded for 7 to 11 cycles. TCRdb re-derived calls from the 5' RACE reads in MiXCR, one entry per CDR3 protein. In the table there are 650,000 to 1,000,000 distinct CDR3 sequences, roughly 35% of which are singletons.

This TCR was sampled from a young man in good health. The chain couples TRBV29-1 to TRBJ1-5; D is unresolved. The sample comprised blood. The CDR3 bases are TGCAGCGTTGGGTCCGCGATCCCCGATCAGCCCCAGCATTTT. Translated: CSVGSAIPDQPQHF.